These T cell receptor beta chains were read from a single sample in a study of OX40 agonist ivuxolimab in advanced cancers. Here immunoSEQ multiplex PCR was the method, and the copy in TCRdb shows in-frame clones only, minus some. The top ten hold 2% to 3% of the sample, which has about 77,000 clones, roughly 91% seen once. The sample here was CD4+ or CD8+ T cells sorted from blood, taken in a trial of the OX40 agonist ivuxolimab. Every receptor here comes from an adult with an advanced solid tumor such as melanoma, head and neck, liver or kidney cancer. The CDR3 runs from the conserved cysteine through the conserved F or W. D genes are given only for firm matches.

J gene | D gene | V gene | CDR3 protein
TRBJ2-3 | TRBD1 | TRBV30 | CAWGRTGVKRADTQYF
TRBJ1-2 | TRBD1 | TRBV6-6 | CASSYWQGALGYTF
TRBJ1-1 | - | TRBV6-5 | CASSYRGLNTEAFF
TRBJ2-3 | - | TRBV6-5 | CASSYGDTQYF
TRBJ1-1 | - | TRBV19 | CASAAAWSTEAFF
TRBJ1-3 | - | TRBV6-1 | CASSDPGNTIYF
TRBJ1-2 | - | TRBV29-1 | CSALTPSPSRGYTF
TRBJ2-7 | TRBD1 | TRBV5-6 | CASSLTGAREQYF
TRBJ1-1 | - | TRBV28 | CASSLLGGTEAFF
TRBJ1-2 | TRBD1 | TRBV2 | CASSEWTGDNYGYTF
TRBJ2-5 | TRBD2 | TRBV18 | CASSPTSGKETQYF
TRBJ2-3 | TRBD2 | TRBV6-6 | CASTTSGGAADTQYF
TRBJ1-4 | - | TRBV25-1 | CASSEGSGWTNEKLFF
TRBJ2-7 | TRBD1 | TRBV5-1 | CASSQLTGVSYEQYF
TRBJ2-5 | TRBD2 | TRBV2 | CASRTPGTSGQETQYF
TRBJ1-1 | - | TRBV7-8 | CASSLVSGNTEAFF